A single sample is the source of the 30 T cell receptor beta chains below, sequenced in a study of response to subunit inactivated influenza vaccine. In TCRdb, the RT-PCR reads were re-called with MiXCR into one record per CDR3 protein. The sample has some 180,000 distinct CDR3 sequences, 9.2% seen once. The material was non-naive T cells sorted from PBMCs, obtained on the day of vaccination. All receptors come from a man over 45 who received an inactivated influenza vaccine.

The chain links TRBV5-1 to TRBJ1-2; perhaps TRBD1 as D (5 bases). Trimming left V 7 bases short and J 5 bases short, with 12 bases between. The CDR3 contains 12 residues. The germline gives CDR1 SGHRS, CDR2 YFSETQ. CDR3 sequence: CASGAAEYGYTF. The CDR3 DNA reads TGCGCCAGCGGGGCAGCAGAATATGGCTACACCTTC.

This clonotype was found a few times. A read error may be the cause here, since a much bigger clone is one base away. Here the CDR3 reads CASSFNGLAGVKNIQYF. For the CDR3, the DNA is TGTGCCAGCAGCTTTAACGGACTAGCGGGAGTCAAAAACATTCAGTACTTC. The chain couples TRBV7-2 to TRBJ2-4, with TRBD2 identical over 13 bases. J lost 3 bases, V lost 3 bases, and 5 bases had no gene match. The length of the CDR3 is 17 residues. CDR1 SGHTA and CDR2 FQGNSA come from the germline V gene.

This clonotype has a handful of counts. The gene calls are TRBV5-5 and TRBJ2-1, with 7 bases that match TRBD2. The CDR3 is 17 amino acids. From germline, CDR1 is SGHKS and CDR2 YYEKEE (reference sequence). V lost 4 bases to trimming and J lost 0 bases; unmatched junction nucleotides: 10. The CDR3 nucleotides are TGTGCCAGCAGCGTACTGCCGGGGGGTAGCTCCTACAATGAGCAGTTCTTC. Its protein is CASSVLPGGSSYNEQFF.

This clonotype was recorded many times. The chain combines TRBV20-1 with TRBJ1-4; D is unresolved. The CDR3 extends over 15 amino acids. CDR1 and CDR2 from the germline V gene are DFQATT and SNEGSKA (reference sequence). V was pared by 5 bases and J by 8 bases, with 21 bases between. The CDR3 protein is CSASPLGPKAEKLFF. In DNA, the CDR3 is TGCAGTGCTTCGCCGCTGGGCCCTAAAGCAGAAAAACTGTTTTTT.

This clonotype was counted ten times or more. This chain joins TRBV28 and TRBJ1-6, with a tentative D call TRBD1 (6 bases). In germline, CDR1 is MDHEN, CDR2 SYDVKM. This CDR3 contains 12 residues. V lost 4 bases, J lost 9 bases, and 7 bases lay in between. The DNA of the CDR3 is TGTGCCAGCAGTTCAGGGGCTTCACCCCTCCACTTT. Translation: CASSSGASPLHF.

The rearrangement links TRBV28 to TRBJ1-1, with D hard to call. The V end was cut by 2 bases, the J end by 0 bases, with 13 bases between. CDR3 length: 16 residues. The germline V gene has CDR1 MDHEN and CDR2 SYDVKM. This CDR3 reads CASSLRWGKMNTEAFF. In DNA form, the CDR3 reads TGTGCCAGCAGTTTACGATGGGGAAAGATGAACACTGAAGCTTTCTTT.

The chain is built from TRBV11-2 and TRBJ2-3, with a possible D match to TRBD1 (5 bases). CDR1 is SGHAT, CDR2 FQNNGV, per germline. The CDR3 has 21 amino acids. V shed 1 base and J shed 0 bases, with 26 bases lying between them. DNA of the CDR3: TGTGCCAGCAGCTTAGTTGGGGTCTGGGGCTCGACGTCTTCTAGCACAGATACGCAGTATTTT. It specifies CASSLVGVWGSTSSSTDTQYF.

This sequence joins TRBV10-3 and TRBJ1-2; 7 nucleotides align to TRBD1. The CDR3 has 15 residues. Germline values: CDR1 ENHRY, CDR2 SYGVKD. After removal of 0 bases from V and 7 bases from J, the junction contained 8 bases not matched to a gene. CDR3 loop: CAISESRDRASGYTF. CDR3 coding DNA: TGTGCCATCAGTGAGTCGAGAGACAGGGCGAGTGGCTACACCTTC.

This clonotype has ten or more counts. The chain uses TRBV29-1 and TRBJ1-5; a weak D match, TRBD1 (5 bases). Trimming took off 5 bases at V and 2 bases at J, with 13 bases between the two ends. The CDR3 has 14 residues. From germline, CDR1 is SQVTM and CDR2 ANQGSEA. CDR3 DNA: TGCAGCGTTTGTAATGGGGCGGGCAATCAGCCCCAGCATTTT. Protein sequence: CSVCNGAGNQPQHF. Filled out from reference TRBV29-1 and TRBJ1-5, the complete variable domain reads SAVISQKPSRDICQRGTSLTIQCQVDSQVTMMFWYRQQPGQSLTLIATANQGSEATYESGFVIDKFPISRPNLTFSTLTVSNMSPEDSSIYLCSVCNGAGNQPQHFGDGTRLSIL.

This clonotype was observed many times. The CDR3 DNA reads TGTGCCATCAGTGGGGGGCAGGGAGTTGCCTACGAGCAGTACTTC. This translates into CAISGGQGVAYEQYF. The chain uses TRBV10-3 and TRBJ2-7; D may be TRBD1 (6 bases). The CDR3 covers 15 residues. The germline V gene has CDR1 ENHRY and CDR2 SYGVKD. V lost 4 bases, J lost 2 bases, and 15 bases lay in between.

This chain uses TRBV28 with TRBJ2-7, with 8 bases lining up with TRBD1. V shed 5 bases and J 3 bases; nucleotides not matched to a gene: 9. The V gene's germline CDR1 is MDHEN and CDR2 SYDVKM. The CDR3 contains 15 residues. The CDR3 is CASSLPDREYYEQYF. The CDR3 coding sequence is TGTGCCAGCAGTCTTCCGGACAGGGAGTACTACGAGCAGTACTTC.

This clonotype was observed a handful of times. The chain is built from TRBV27 and TRBJ2-4, with TRBD2 as a possible D gene (6 bases). This CDR3 has 14 residues. Trimming stripped 3 bases from V and 0 bases from J, with 6 bases between. CDR1 is MNHEY and CDR2 is SMNVEV in the germline V gene (reference sequence). In nucleotides, the CDR3 is TGTGCCAGCAGTTTGCGGGGAGCCAAAAACATTCAGTACTTC. Its translation is CASSLRGAKNIQYF.

There are a few counts of this clonotype. V gene TRBV6-6 combines with J gene TRBJ1-1; a possible D gene is TRBD1 (5 bases). Germline V CDR1 and CDR2: MNHNY, SVGAGI (reference sequence). CDR3 length equals 13 residues. The ends were cut back, 1 base at V and 7 bases at J, with 10 bases in the middle. The DNA of the CDR3 is TGTGCCAGCAGTTACTTGACAGAGAATGAAGCTTTCTTT. Its protein product is CASSYLTENEAFF.

This clonotype turned up a few times. CDR3 amino acids: CATSREPGWEQYF. The CDR3 nucleotides are TGTGCCACCAGCAGAGAGCCTGGTTGGGAGCAGTACTTC. The V gene is TRBV15, the J gene TRBJ2-7; D gene uncertain. The germline V gene has CDR1 LNHNV and CDR2 YYDKDF (reference sequence). The CDR3 extends over 13 amino acids. Trimming cost V 0 bases and J 7 bases, with 10 bases left between them.

This clonotype has more than one count but fewer than ten. The chain links TRBV5-1 to TRBJ2-5, with 7 bases aligning to TRBD2. The CDR3 has 17 residues. Germline V CDR1 and CDR2: SGHRS, YFSETQ. V gave up 1 base and J gave up 1 base; unmatched junction bases: 10. CDR3: CASSLMGVAGGQETQYF. CDR3 sequence (DNA): TGCGCCAGCAGCTTGATGGGGGTAGCGGGCGGCCAAGAGACCCAGTACTTC. Supplemented by reference TRBV5-1 and TRBJ2-5, the full variable domain reads KAGVTQTPRYLIKTRGQQVTLSCSPISGHRSVSWYQQTPGQGLQFLFEYFSETQRNKGNFPGRFSGRQFSNSRSEMNVSTLELGDSALYLCASSLMGVAGGQETQYFGPGTRLLVL.

The J gene is TRBJ2-1, the V gene TRBV4-2, with D perhaps matching TRBD2 (6 bases). The CDR3 consists of 14 residues. Germline V gene sequence: CDR1 LGHNA, CDR2 YNFKEQ. Trimming removed 0 bases at V and 4 bases at J, with 7 bases between. The CDR3 nucleotides are TGTGCCAGCAGCCAAGAGGGGGGTTACAATGAGCAGTTCTTC. This sequence encodes CASSQEGGYNEQFF.

This clonotype has at least ten counts. In DNA form, the CDR3 reads TGCGCCAGCAGCTGGTCACAGGGGGATATCTCTGGAAACACCATATATTTT. Its translation is CASSWSQGDISGNTIYF. The rearrangement uses TRBV5-1 and TRBJ1-3, with TRBD1 identical over 8 bases. The V and J ends lost 3 bases and 0 bases, in that order; junction bases with no gene match: 8. CDR3 size: 17 residues. The V gene's germline CDR1 is SGHRS and CDR2 YFSETQ.

CDR3 in amino acids: CASLSSLTDTQYF. DNA of the CDR3: TGTGCCAGCCTGAGTTCTTTGACAGATACGCAGTATTTT. This chain joins TRBV2 and TRBJ2-3; D unresolved. V was cut by 8 bases and J by 3 bases, with 12 bases left in between. CDR1 is SNHLY and CDR2 is FYNNEI in the germline V gene. This CDR3 contains 13 residues.

Ten or more counts support this clonotype. V is TRBV28 and J is TRBJ2-3; 9 nucleotides align to TRBD1. J was trimmed by 6 bases and V by 4 bases; bases with no gene match: 11. Germline V gene data show CDR1 as MDHEN and CDR2 as SYDVKM. There are 16 residues in the CDR3. CDR3 DNA sequence: TGTGCCAGCAGTTCCGCCGGGACAGGGTTACATGATACGCAGTATTTT. Amino acids: CASSSAGTGLHDTQYF.

This sequence joins TRBV4-3 and TRBJ2-1; 10 bases agree with TRBD2. Losses at the gene ends were 0 bases for V and 5 bases for J; bases not matched to a gene: 7. The germline V gene has CDR1 LGHNA and CDR2 YSLEER. The CDR3 extends over 17 amino acids. CDR3 in DNA: TGCGCCAGCAGCCAAGATCCAGGGACTAGCGCGCACAATGAGCAGTTCTTC. It translates to CASSQDPGTSAHNEQFF.

In its sample, this clonotype was seen a few times. The genes are TRBV10-2 and TRBJ1-2; 8 bases fit TRBD1. The germline gives CDR1 WSHSY, CDR2 SAAADI. With V trimmed by 3 bases and J by 6 bases, 6 bases remained unmatched. The CDR3 sequence is 14 residues long. The CDR3 spells CASSDTRGPDGYTF. In DNA, the CDR3 is TGCGCCAGCAGTGACACCAGGGGGCCGGATGGCTACACCTTC.

The chain is built from TRBV6-1 and TRBJ2-2, with a possible D match to TRBD2 (5 bases). CDR3 size: 14 residues. From germline, CDR1 is MNHNS and CDR2 SASEGT. V lost 6 bases and J 1 base, leaving 9 bases between the germline ends. This CDR3 is CASSRSGNTGELFF. CDR3 DNA: TGTGCCAGCAGCCGGAGCGGGAACACCGGGGAGCTGTTTTTT.

This clonotype came up a few times. This chain joins TRBV5-1 and TRBJ1-6; D is uncertain. The CDR3 has 16 residues. V lost 6 bases to trimming and J lost 5 bases, with 18 bases between them. Germline CDR1 is SGHRS and CDR2 is YFSETQ. The CDR3 DNA follows: TGCGCCAGCACCCGTGAAATACGGGGTGATAATTCACCCCTCCACTTT. Amino acid sequence: CASTREIRGDNSPLHF.

This clonotype was counted between two and nine times. Written as DNA, the CDR3 is TGTGCCAGCAGCTTAGGGGTGAATATTTCACCCCTCCACTTT. The encoded protein is CASSLGVNISPLHF. This chain uses TRBV11-2 with TRBJ1-6, with D hard to call. Trimming cost V 1 base and J 9 bases, with 10 bases left between them. The CDR3 loop spans 14 amino acids. CDR1 and CDR2 from the germline V gene are SGHAT and FQNNGV.

Many counts were recorded for this clonotype. The chain joins TRBV7-2 to TRBJ2-6; D unclear. With 5 bases removed from V and 0 bases from J, the gap between germline ends came to 11 bases. This CDR3 region has 16 residues. Germline CDR1 and CDR2: SGHTA and FQGNSA. As DNA, the CDR3 is TGTGCCAGCAGCGTAGGACGGTACTCTGGGGCCAACGTCCTGACTTTC. This codes for CASSVGRYSGANVLTF.

This clonotype appeared a few times. V and J are TRBV11-2 and TRBJ2-1; TRBD2 might be the D (5 bases). V was cut by 2 bases and J by 8 bases, with 13 bases left in between. Germline CDR1 is SGHAT and CDR2 is FQNNGV. The CDR3 has 14 residues. CDR3 region: CASSLTNGNYEQFF. The CDR3 region has the DNA TGTGCCAGCAGCTTAACTAACGGGAACTATGAGCAGTTCTTC. Full variable domain (rest looked up from reference TRBV11-2 and TRBJ2-1): EAGVAQSPRYKIIEKRQSVAFWCNPISGHATLYWYQQILGQGPKLLIQFQNNGVVDDSQLPKDRFSAERLKGVDSTLKIQPAKLEDSAVYLCASSLTNGNYEQFFGPGTRLTVL.

The V and J genes are TRBV11-2 and TRBJ1-4; no reliable D call. V was clipped by 5 bases and J by 5 bases, with 9 bases between them. From germline, CDR1 is SGHAT and CDR2 FQNNGV. This CDR3 is 13 amino acids long. CDR3 DNA: TGTGCCAGCAGCATCCGAAAAAATGAAAAACTGTTTTTT. This encodes CASSIRKNEKLFF.

This clonotype was detected only a few times. The CDR3 reads CASSFGTVSYNEQFF. In DNA form, the CDR3 reads TGTGCCAGCAGCTTTGGGACGGTCTCCTACAATGAGCAGTTCTTC. The chain links TRBV5-4 to TRBJ2-1; the D gene could be TRBD1 or TRBD2 (5 bases each). Germline V gene sequence: CDR1 SGHNT, CDR2 YYREEE (reference sequence). The CDR3 runs to 15 residues. The germline V and J ends were trimmed by 2 bases and 0 bases, with 9 bases remaining between them.

This clonotype has at least ten counts. The chain combines TRBV12-3 or TRBV12-4 with TRBJ2-7; D possibly corresponds to TRBD1 (6 bases). The CDR3 spans 14 residues. V lost 5 bases to trimming and J lost 0 bases, with 11 bases between them. CDR3 in amino acids: CASSPGTYSYEQYF. For the CDR3, the DNA is TGTGCCAGCAGTCCCGGGACATACTCCTACGAGCAGTACTTC.

There are many counts of this clonotype. The chain recombines TRBV12-3 or TRBV12-4 with TRBJ2-2; 16 bases agree with TRBD2. Unmatched junction bases numbered 8, after V lost 6 bases and J lost 13 bases. CDR3 length: 15 residues. CDR3 region: CASSQGLAGGGRLFF. For the CDR3, the DNA is TGTGCCAGCAGCCAGGGACTAGCGGGGGGGGGGCGGCTGTTTTTT.